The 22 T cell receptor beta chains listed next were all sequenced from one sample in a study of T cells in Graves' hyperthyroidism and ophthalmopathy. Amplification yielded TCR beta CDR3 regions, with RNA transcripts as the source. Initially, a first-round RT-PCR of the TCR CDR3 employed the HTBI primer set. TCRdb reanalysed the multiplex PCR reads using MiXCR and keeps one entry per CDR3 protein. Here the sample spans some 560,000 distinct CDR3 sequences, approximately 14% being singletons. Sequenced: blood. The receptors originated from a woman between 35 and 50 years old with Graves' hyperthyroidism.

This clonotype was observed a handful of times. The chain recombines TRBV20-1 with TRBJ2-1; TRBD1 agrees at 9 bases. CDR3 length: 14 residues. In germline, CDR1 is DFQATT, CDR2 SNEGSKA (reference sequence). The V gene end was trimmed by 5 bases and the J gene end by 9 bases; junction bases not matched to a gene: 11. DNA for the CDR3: TGCAGTGCTCTCCGGGACAGGGATATCATTGAGCAGTTCTTC. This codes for CSALRDRDIIEQFF.

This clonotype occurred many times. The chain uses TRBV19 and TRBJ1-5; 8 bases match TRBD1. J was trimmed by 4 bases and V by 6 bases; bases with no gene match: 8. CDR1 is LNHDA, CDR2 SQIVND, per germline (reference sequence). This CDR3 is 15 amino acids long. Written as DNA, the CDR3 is TGTGCCAGTAGCTCGATTCGACAGGGGAATCAGCCCCAGCATTTT. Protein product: CASSSIRQGNQPQHF.

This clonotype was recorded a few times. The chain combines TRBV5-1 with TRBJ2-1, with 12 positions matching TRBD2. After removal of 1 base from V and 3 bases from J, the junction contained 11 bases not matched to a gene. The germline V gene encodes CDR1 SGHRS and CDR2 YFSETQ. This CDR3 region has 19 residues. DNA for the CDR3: TGCGCCAGCAGCTTGTCTGGACTAGCGGGGACGGCCGTCTACAATGAGCAGTTCTTC. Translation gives CASSLSGLAGTAVYNEQFF.

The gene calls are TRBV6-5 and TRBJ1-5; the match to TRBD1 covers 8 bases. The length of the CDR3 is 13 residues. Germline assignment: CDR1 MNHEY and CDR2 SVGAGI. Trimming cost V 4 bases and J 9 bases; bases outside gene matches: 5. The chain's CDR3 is CASSSQGEGPQHF. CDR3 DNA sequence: TGTGCCAGCAGTTCACAGGGGGAGGGGCCCCAGCATTTT.

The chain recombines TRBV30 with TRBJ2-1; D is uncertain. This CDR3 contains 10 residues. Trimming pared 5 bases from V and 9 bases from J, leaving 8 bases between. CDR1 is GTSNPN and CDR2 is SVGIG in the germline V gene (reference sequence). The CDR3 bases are TGTGCCTGGGGACGTAGTGAGCAGTTCTTC. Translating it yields CAWGRSEQFF.

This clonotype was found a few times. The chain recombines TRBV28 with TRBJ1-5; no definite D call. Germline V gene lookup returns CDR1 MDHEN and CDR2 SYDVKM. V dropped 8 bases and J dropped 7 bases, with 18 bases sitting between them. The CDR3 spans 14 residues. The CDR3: CASLTGFSRQPQHF. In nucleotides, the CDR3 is TGTGCCAGCCTCACGGGGTTTTCTCGGCAGCCCCAGCATTTT.

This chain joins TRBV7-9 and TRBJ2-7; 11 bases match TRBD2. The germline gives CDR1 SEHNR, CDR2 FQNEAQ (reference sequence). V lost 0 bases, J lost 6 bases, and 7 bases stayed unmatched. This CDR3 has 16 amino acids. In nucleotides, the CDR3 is TGTGCCAGCAGCTTAGCTACTAGCGGGAGTATATTCGAGCAGTACTTC. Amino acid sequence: CASSLATSGSIFEQYF.

DNA of the CDR3: TGTGCCAGCAGCCAACCGGGACAGAGCACAGATACGCAGTATTTT. It encodes CASSQPGQSTDTQYF. This chain joins TRBV4-2 and TRBJ2-3; TRBD1 matches at 7 bases. Looked up from germline, CDR1 is LGHNA and CDR2 is YNFKEQ. This CDR3 has 15 amino acids. The ends lost 2 bases at V and 0 bases at J; junction bases unmatched: 2.

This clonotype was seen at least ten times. Written as DNA, the CDR3 is TGTGCCAGCAGCCCACAGTCTACCACCTCCTACGAGCAGTACTTC. The encoded protein is CASSPQSTTSYEQYF. The gene calls are TRBV11-3 and TRBJ2-7; D gene ambiguous. Trimming removed 5 bases at V and 0 bases at J, with 14 bases between. Germline CDR1 and CDR2: SGHNT and YENEEA. The CDR3 is 15 amino acids. The variable domain in full, with the rest retrieved from reference TRBV11-3 and TRBJ2-7, is EAGVVQSPRYKIIEKKQPVAFWCNPISGHNTLYWYLQNLGQGPELLIRYENEEAVDDSQLPKDRFSAERLKGVDSTLKIQPAELGDSAVYLCASSPQSTTSYEQYFGPGTRLTVT.

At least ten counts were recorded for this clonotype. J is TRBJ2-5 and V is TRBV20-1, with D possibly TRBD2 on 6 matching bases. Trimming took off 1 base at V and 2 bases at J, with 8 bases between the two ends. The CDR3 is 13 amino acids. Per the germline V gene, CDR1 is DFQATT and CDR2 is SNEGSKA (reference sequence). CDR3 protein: CSARVGGQETQYF. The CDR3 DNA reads TGCAGTGCTAGAGTGGGGGGACAAGAGACCCAGTACTTC.

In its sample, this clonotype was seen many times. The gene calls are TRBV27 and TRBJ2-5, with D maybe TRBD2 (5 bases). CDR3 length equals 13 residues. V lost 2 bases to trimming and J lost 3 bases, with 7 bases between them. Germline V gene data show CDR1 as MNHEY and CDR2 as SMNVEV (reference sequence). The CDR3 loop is CASSLMGEETQYF. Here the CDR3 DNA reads TGTGCCAGCAGTTTAATGGGAGAAGAGACCCAGTACTTC.

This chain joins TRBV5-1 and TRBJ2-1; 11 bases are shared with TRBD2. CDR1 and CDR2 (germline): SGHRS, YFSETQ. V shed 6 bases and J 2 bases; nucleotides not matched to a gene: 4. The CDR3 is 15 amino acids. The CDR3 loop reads CASTLAGGAYNEQFF. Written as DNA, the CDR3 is TGCGCCAGCACCCTAGCGGGGGGAGCCTACAATGAGCAGTTCTTC.

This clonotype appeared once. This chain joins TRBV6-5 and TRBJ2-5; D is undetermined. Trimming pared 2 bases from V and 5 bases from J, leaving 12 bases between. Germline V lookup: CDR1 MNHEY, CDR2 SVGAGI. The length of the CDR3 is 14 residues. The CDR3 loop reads CASSYGSLQETQYF. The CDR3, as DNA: TGTGCCAGCAGTTACGGAAGTCTCCAGGAGACCCAGTACTTC.

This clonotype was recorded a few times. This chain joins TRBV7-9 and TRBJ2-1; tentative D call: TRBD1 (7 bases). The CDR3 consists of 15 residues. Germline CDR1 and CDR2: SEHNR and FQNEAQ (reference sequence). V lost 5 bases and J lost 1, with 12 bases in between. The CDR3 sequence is CASSVTGRSYNEQFF. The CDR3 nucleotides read TGTGCCAGCAGCGTGACAGGGAGGTCCTACAATGAGCAGTTCTTC.

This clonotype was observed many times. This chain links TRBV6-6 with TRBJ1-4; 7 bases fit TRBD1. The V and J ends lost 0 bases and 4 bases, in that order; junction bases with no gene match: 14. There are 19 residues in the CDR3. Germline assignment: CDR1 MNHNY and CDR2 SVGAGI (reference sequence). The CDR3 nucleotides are TGTGCCAGCAGTTACTCTCTAAACCCCCGGGACAGTCATAATGAAAAACTGTTTTTT. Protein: CASSYSLNPRDSHNEKLFF.

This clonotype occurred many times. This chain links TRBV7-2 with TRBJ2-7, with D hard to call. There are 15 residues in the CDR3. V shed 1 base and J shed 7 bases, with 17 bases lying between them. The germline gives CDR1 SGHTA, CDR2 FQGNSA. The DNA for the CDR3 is TGTGCCAGCAGCTTAGACATACTTAGCCTACGAGAGCAGTACTTC. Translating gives CASSLDILSLREQYF.

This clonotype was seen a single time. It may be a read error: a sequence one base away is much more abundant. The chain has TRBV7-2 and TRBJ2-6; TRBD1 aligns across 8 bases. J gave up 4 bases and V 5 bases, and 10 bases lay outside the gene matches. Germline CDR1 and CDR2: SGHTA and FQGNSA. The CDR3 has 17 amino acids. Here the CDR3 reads CASSPSTGGLGANVLTF. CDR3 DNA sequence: TGTGCCAGCAGCCCTTCAACAGGGGGTTTGGGGGCCAACGTCCTGACTTTC.

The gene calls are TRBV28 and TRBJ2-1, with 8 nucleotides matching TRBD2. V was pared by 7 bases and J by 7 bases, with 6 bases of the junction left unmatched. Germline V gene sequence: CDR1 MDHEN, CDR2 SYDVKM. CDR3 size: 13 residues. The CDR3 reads CASTWTSTNEQFF. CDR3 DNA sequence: TGTGCCAGCACTTGGACTAGCACTAATGAGCAGTTCTTC.

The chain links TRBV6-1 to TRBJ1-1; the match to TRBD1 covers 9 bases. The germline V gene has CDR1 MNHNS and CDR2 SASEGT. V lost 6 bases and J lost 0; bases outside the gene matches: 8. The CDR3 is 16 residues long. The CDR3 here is CASRDMGTGLNTEAFF. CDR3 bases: TGTGCCAGCAGAGATATGGGGACAGGGTTGAACACTGAAGCTTTCTTT.

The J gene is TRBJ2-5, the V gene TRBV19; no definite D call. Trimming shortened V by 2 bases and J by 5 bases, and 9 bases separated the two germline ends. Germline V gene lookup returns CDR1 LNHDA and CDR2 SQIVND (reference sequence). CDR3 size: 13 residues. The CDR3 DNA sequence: TGTGCCAGTAGTATACTGGGTCAGGAGACCCAGTACTTC. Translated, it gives CASSILGQETQYF.

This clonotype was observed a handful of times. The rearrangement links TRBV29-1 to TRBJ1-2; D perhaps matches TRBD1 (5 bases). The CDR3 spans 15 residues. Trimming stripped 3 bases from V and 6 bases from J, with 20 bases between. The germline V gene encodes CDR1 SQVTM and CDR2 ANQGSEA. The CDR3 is CSVDRSRQGIDGYTF. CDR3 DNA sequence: TGCAGCGTTGACCGCAGCAGGCAGGGAATCGATGGCTACACCTTC.

CDR3 loop: CASSPTYSGRVNEQFF. The CDR3 region has the DNA TGTGCCAGCAGTCCGACGTACAGCGGGAGGGTCAATGAGCAGTTCTTC. The chain has TRBV28 and TRBJ2-1, with TRBD2 matching 10 bases. The CDR3 consists of 16 residues. Germline V CDR1 and CDR2: MDHEN, SYDVKM. After removal of 5 bases from V and 6 bases from J, the junction contained 10 bases not matched to a gene.